This TCR beta chain was obtained from a study of cytomegalovirus exposure and HLA in healthy donors (dated by TCRdb to 2017 to 2019). Context from the whole study: An earlier analysis of several hundred of the donors reported 250 to 300 Gb of sequence data and roughly 100 million unique TCR beta sequences from about 179 million T cells. An early release covering roughly 580 HLA-typed donors comprised about 300 gigabases of sequencing data and 85 million or so unique TCR sequences. Of the 300 to 500 genotyped donors, 70% to 90% were placed in the genetic ancestry cluster associated with self-reported Caucasian donors. The aim of the study was to test whether cataloging public T cell receptors could identify signatures of past pathogen exposure. The T cell repertoires of around 730 subjects were profiled by immunosequencing and related to cytomegalovirus serostatus. Along with the roughly 670-subject first cohort, a separate validation cohort of roughly 110 different subjects was used. The study combined high-throughput TCR immunosequencing, statistical association of individual TCRs with disease status, and machine learning to predict cytomegalovirus infection status. A later analysis re-examined previously published TCR beta repertoires from just over 650 donors and added high-resolution HLA genotyping to investigate patterns of TCR occurrence. The later analysis used no new phenotypic data to find candidate immune exposures, relying instead on TCR beta sequences and their occurrence across donors. An earlier analysis of about 620 of the donors applied high-throughput TCR beta sequencing to assess whether each TCR beta V gene segment acted as functional or pseudogenic. Donor age, sex, ethnicity and CMV serostatus were compiled together with the repertoire data. In a later genetic analysis, genome-wide SNP genotypes for about three fifths of the roughly 670 donors were used, and that subset was treated as a discovery cohort. Every repertoire in the discovery cohort had been generated on one and the same sequencing platform. Class I and class II HLA loci were covered by the typing at four-digit resolution. The number of donors typed differed by locus, with 629-630 for A, B, C, DRB1 and DQB1, 522 for DQA1, over 600 for DPA1, and roughly 450 for DPB1. Roughly five DR-DQ haplotypes were treated as single units for association and clustering because of strong linkage in the cohort. Among 398 genotyped donors of the cohort, an average of approximately 230,000 unique TCR beta nucleotide sequences were sequenced per donor, around a sixth of them non-productive.

CDR1 LGHNA and CDR2 YNFKEQ are derived from the germline V gene. Relative to germline, V is 4 bases shorter and J is 11 bases shorter, with 20 bases between their ends. The CDR3 covers 14 residues, taking in both the cysteine and the phenylalanine. CDR3 DNA only is kept here, 42 bases in frame from base 1. In total, over 600 healthy bone marrow donors made up the cohort. At the time of sampling, all cohort members were nominally healthy, though unrecorded immune exposures were likely present. The donor was CMV seronegative and belonged to the group of around 400 seronegative cohort members. Every donor gave a peripheral blood sample, and the peripheral blood mononuclear cells from that sample were used for TCR beta sequencing. Genomic DNA extraction from the blood cell samples was performed with the Qiagen DNeasy Blood Extraction Kit. On the study overall, not on this receptor specifically: The sequencing pipeline was judged likely to have produced a cluster of highly shared sequence variants as a technical artifact. Only TCR beta chains were sequenced in this cohort, and the absence of alpha or paired-chain data limited detectable features. V-gene and J-gene trimming of TCR beta chains was associated with a missense DCLRE1C variant in a later genetic analysis, and the association was replicated in an independent cohort. A later analysis found that HLA-associated TCR beta chains were more clonally expanded and had lower generation probabilities than equally common non-associated chains. A further reported finding was that TCR beta sequences accurately predicted the HLA-A and HLA-B alleles for most subjects in the first cohort. The authors suggested that the approach could potentially be extended to other disease states and immunological phenotypes. About 17 rarely observed V segments, including chromosome 9 orphons, were excluded from the earlier analysis of approximately 500 of the donors because counts were too low. In vitro tests confirmed that three of the cytomegalovirus-associated TCR beta chains recognize cytomegalovirus antigens. Linkage disequilibrium might explain the correlated functional status among segregating V segments, but an unknown experimental factor could not be excluded. A later analysis associated about 17,000 TCR beta sequences with specific HLA alleles at a false discovery rate of 0.05. The classifier was reported to diagnose cytomegalovirus status with high specificity and sensitivity in both the original cohort and the validation cohort. In an earlier analysis of about 600 of the donors, most TCR beta V segments appeared in productive rearrangements about 87% or about 30% of the time, broadly matching IMGT annotations. HLA typing was unavailable for some donors at each locus, so association tests used only the typed subset. A later analysis found that most CMV-associated TCR beta chains appeared HLA-restricted, with HLA associations seemingly driven largely by CMV exposure. A total of around 150 TCR beta chains were listed by the study as associated with cytomegalovirus. Several of the top co-occurrence clusters appeared to be linked to parvovirus B19, influenza, CMV and Epstein-Barr virus, according to a later analysis. Because the 87-base-pair reads could not distinguish some IMGT-functional V segments, including TRBV6-2 and TRBV6-3, those segments were excluded. According to a later analysis, TCR association rates differed among HLA loci, with DRB1 alleles showing the most associated TCRs and HLA-C alleles showing the fewest. For the cohort, immune exposure information was limited to CMV serostatus. Most TCR sequences were observed very rarely across donors, whereas some public TCRs were present in many individuals. Assigning TCR associations to individual alleles was difficult when HLA alleles, especially DR and DQ, strongly co-occurred. The presence/absence analyses assumed that sequencing depth was roughly uniform across donors, and that assumption may not be true. A later genetic analysis reported fewer N-insertions in productive TCRs among donors in an Asian-associated ancestry cluster than the roughly 650-donor mean.

The library was made by the immunoSEQ multiplex PCR assay. A mixture of 60 forward primers for TCR Vbeta segments and 13 reverse primers for TCR Jbeta segments was used in the multiplex PCR. The CDR3 region of rearranged TCR beta genes was amplified from genomic DNA by a multiplex PCR assay. The Illumina HiSeq System was used to sequence the amplified TCR beta libraries as 87-base-pair reads. As for the original processing: Across the 500 to 750 repertoires, a later analysis counted 80 million or so unique TCR beta chains, approximately 10 million of which were shared by at least two donors. Raw reads were error-corrected and collapsed into unique sequences by a nearest-neighbor algorithm in which closely related sequences were merged to remove PCR and sequencing errors. To assign V, D and J gene segments, CDR3 sequences were aligned to IMGT reference sequences. For a sequence to be retained, a match of at least six nucleotides to both a V gene segment and a J gene segment was required. Rearrangements were classified as productive when the CDR3 lacked stop codons and remained in frame with V and J, and all other rearrangements were classified as non-productive. CDR3 was defined according to IMGT convention as the region running from the second conserved V-encoded cysteine to the conserved J-encoded phenylalanine. The earlier analysis of 587 of the donors excluded sequences that lacked an unambiguous match to a single V gene segment. In an earlier analysis of a few hundred of the donors, a V segment was called functional when productive rearrangements were above 56.7%, and segregating when the standard deviation between donors exceeded 5%. A statistical classification framework was developed to diagnose cytomegalovirus status using the catalog of TCR beta chain sequences. A later analysis assigned V and J genes by comparing TCR nucleotide sequences with IMGT/GENE-DB human TR gene sequences. Using the TCRdist pipeline, a later analysis assigned CDR3 sequences along with most-parsimonious VDJ recombination scenarios. In a later analysis, each TCR beta chain was defined by its CDR3 amino acid sequence together with its V-gene family, and reads without a unique V-gene family were excluded. As a way to deal with suspected cross-contamination and a sequencing artifact, a later analysis dropped 500 to 700 nucleotide sequences that were highly shared and had low generation probability. A later analysis calculated a clonal expansion index for each public chain from normalized within-repertoire ranks of inferred template counts. In a later analysis, generation probabilities were computed using a VDJ recombination model fitted to out-of-frame rearrangements, and the results were checked against IGoR. In a later analysis, hypergeometric tests were used to score TCR-TCR, TCR-HLA and TCR-CMV co-occurrence, with a repertoire-size bias correction applied to TCR pairs. False discovery rates were estimated in a later analysis by permuting HLA or CMV assignments 20 times. A later analysis grouped co-occurring TCRs with DBSCAN, adding TCRdist sequence similarity when clustering within HLA-allele-positive subsets. Repertoires with fewer than 30,000 or more than 120,000 public chains, plus five repertoires with anomalous nucleotide sharing, were excluded from co-occurrence clustering. TCRdb limited this immuneACCESS table to in-frame rearrangements with V and J called. A share of clones is missing; checked studies link under half to unresolved V genes, and the rest is unexplained. V, J and clone size were drawn from that table, and D and trimming were deduced from the DNA. The data table for this sample lists some 130,000 clones. Together, the top ten hold approximately 1.8% of the sample.

A remark on this clone: Its antigen remains undetermined.

What was sequenced was PBMCs. The chain couples TRBV4-2 to TRBJ1-1; 6 matching bases give a weak D call of TRBD1. The TCR sequence derives from a man younger than 35 in good health and CMV-seronegative. The CDR3 protein is CASSPDSSWDEAFF. The DNA reads TGTGCCAGCAGCCCGGACAGTTCCTGGGATGAGGCTTTCTTT.